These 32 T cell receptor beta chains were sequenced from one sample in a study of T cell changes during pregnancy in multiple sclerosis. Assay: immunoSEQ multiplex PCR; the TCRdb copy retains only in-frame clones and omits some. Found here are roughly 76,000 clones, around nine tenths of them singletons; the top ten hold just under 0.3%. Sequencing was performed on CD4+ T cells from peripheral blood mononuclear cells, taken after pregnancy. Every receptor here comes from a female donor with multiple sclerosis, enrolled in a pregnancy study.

CDR3 residues: CASSQDASGSYEQYF. The CDR3 bases are TGTGCCAGCAGCCAAGATGCTAGCGGGTCCTACGAGCAGTACTTC. V is TRBV4-2 and J is TRBJ2-7; TRBD2 matches at 8 bases. There are 15 residues in the CDR3. V was clipped by 0 bases and J by 1 base; unmatched bases: 2. Germline assignment: CDR1 LGHNA and CDR2 YNFKEQ.

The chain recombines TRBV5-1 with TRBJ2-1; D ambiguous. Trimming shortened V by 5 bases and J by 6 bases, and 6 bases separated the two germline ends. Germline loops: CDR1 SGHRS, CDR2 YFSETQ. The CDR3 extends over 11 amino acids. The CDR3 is CASRYSNEQFF. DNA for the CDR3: TGCGCCAGCAGATATAGCAATGAGCAGTTCTTC.

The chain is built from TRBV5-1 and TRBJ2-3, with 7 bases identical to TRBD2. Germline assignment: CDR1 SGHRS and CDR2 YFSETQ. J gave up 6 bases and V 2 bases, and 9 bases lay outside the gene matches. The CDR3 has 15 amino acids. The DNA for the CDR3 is TGCGCCAGCAGCTTACCGGGACTACGAGCGGATACGCAGTATTTT. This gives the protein CASSLPGLRADTQYF. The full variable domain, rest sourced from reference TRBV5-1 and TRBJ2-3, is KAGVTQTPRYLIKTRGQQVTLSCSPISGHRSVSWYQQTPGQGLQFLFEYFSETQRNKGNFPGRFSGRQFSNSRSEMNVSTLELGDSALYLCASSLPGLRADTQYFGPGTRLTVL.

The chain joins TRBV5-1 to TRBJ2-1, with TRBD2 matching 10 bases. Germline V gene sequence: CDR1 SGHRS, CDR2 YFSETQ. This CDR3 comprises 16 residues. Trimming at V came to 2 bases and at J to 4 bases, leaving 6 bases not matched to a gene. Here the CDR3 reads CASSLISGGNYNEQFF. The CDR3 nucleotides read TGCGCCAGCAGCTTAATTAGCGGGGGGAATTACAATGAGCAGTTCTTC.

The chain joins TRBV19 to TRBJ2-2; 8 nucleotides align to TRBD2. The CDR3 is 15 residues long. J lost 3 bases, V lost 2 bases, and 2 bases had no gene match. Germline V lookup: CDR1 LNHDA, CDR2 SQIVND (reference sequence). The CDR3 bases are TGTGCCAGTAGTATAACTAGCGGACACACCGGGGAGCTGTTTTTT. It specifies CASSITSGHTGELFF.

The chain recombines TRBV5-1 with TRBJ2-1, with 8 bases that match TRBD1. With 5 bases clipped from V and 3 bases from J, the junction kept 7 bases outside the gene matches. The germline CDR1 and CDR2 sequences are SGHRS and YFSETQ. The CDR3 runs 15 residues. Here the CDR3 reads CASSFQGANYNEQFF. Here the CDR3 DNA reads TGCGCCAGCAGTTTTCAGGGGGCGAACTACAATGAGCAGTTCTTC.

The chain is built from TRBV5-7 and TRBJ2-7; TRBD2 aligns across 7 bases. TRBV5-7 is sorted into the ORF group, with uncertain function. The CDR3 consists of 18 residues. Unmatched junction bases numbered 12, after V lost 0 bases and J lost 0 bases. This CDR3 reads CASSLESNSIAGSYEQYF. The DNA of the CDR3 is TGTGCCAGCAGCTTGGAGTCCAACTCGATAGCGGGCTCCTACGAGCAGTACTTC.

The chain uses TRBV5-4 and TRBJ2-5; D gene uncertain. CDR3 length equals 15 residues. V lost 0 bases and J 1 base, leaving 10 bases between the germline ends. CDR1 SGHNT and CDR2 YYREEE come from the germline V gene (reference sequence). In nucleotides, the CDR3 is TGTGCCAGCAGCTTGGAACCCTGGGCCCAAGAGACCCAGTACTTC. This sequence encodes CASSLEPWAQETQYF.

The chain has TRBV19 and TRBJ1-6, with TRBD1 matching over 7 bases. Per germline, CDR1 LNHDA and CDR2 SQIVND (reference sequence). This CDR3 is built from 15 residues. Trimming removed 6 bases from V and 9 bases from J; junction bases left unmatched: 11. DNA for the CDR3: TGTGCCAGTAGAGCGACAGGGATGGATACTTCACCCCTCCACTTT. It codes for CASRATGMDTSPLHF.

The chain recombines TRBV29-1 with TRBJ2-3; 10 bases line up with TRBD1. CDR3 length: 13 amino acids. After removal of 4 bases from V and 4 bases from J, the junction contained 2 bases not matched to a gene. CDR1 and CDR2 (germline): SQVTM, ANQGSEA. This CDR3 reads CSVGGTGADTQYF. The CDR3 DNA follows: TGCAGCGTTGGCGGGACAGGGGCAGATACGCAGTATTTT.

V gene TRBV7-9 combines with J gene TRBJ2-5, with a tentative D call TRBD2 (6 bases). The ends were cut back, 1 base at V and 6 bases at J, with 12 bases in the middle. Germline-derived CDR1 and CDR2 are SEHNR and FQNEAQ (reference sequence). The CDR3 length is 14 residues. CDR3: CASSLEGSGQTQYF. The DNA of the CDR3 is TGTGCCAGCAGCTTAGAGGGTAGCGGCCAGACCCAGTACTTC.

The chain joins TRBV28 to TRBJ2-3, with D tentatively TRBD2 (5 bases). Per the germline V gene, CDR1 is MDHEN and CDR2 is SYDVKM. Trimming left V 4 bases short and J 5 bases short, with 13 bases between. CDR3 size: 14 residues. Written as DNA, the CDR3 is TGTGCCAGCAGTTCCCCCGGGAAAGGAGATACGCAGTATTTT. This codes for CASSSPGKGDTQYF.

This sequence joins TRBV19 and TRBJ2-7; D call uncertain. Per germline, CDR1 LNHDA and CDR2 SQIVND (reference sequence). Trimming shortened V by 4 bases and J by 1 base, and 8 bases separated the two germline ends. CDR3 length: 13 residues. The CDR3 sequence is CASSNGGSYEQYF. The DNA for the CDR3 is TGTGCCAGTAGTAACGGCGGTTCCTACGAGCAGTACTTC.

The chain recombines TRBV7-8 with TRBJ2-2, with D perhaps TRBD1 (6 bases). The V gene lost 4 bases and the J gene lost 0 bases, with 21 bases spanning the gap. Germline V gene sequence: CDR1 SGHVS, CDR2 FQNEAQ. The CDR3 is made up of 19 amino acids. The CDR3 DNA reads TGTGCCAGCAGCTCCCCGGTACAGGGCCCCTTCGCGAACACCGGGGAGCTGTTTTTT. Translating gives CASSSPVQGPFANTGELFF.

CDR3 in amino acids: CASSQRQVQYGYTF. CDR3 sequence (DNA): TGTGCCAGCAGCCAAAGACAGGTTCAGTATGGCTACACCTTC. The rearrangement joins TRBV14 to TRBJ1-2, with a weak D call TRBD1 (6 bases). The CDR3 runs 14 residues. The ends were cut back, 2 bases at V and 5 bases at J, with 12 bases in the middle. The germline gives CDR1 SGHDN, CDR2 FVKESK.

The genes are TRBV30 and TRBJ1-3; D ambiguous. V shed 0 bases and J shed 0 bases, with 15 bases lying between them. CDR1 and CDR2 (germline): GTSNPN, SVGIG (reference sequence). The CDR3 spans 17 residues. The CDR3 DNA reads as TGTGCCTGGAGTGTACGAGGAGGTTACGGCTCTGGAAACACCATATATTTT. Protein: CAWSVRGGYGSGNTIYF.

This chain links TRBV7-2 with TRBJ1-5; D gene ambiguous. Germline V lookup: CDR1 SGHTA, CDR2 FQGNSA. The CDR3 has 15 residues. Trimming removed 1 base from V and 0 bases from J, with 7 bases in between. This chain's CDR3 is CASSLDGNSNQPQHF. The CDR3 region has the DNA TGTGCCAGCAGCTTAGACGGGAATAGCAATCAGCCCCAGCATTTT. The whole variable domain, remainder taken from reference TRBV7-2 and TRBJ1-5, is GAGVSQSPSNKVTEKGKDVELRCDPISGHTALYWYRQSLGQGLEFLIYFQGNSAPDKSGLPSDRFSAERTGGSVSTLTIQRTQQEDSAVYLCASSLDGNSNQPQHFGDGTRLSIL.

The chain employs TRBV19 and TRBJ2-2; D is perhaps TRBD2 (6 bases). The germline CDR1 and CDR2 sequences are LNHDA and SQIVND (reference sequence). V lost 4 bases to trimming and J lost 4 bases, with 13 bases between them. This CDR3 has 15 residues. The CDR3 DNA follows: TGTGCCAGTAGTACCGGGAGAGGGCTCACCGGGGAGCTGTTTTTT. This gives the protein CASSTGRGLTGELFF.

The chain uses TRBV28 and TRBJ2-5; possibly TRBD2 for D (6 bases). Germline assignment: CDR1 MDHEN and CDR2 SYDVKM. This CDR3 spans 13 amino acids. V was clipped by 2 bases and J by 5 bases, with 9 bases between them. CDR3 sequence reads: CASSLMGRETQYF. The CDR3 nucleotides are TGTGCCAGCAGTTTAATGGGGAGGGAGACCCAGTACTTC.

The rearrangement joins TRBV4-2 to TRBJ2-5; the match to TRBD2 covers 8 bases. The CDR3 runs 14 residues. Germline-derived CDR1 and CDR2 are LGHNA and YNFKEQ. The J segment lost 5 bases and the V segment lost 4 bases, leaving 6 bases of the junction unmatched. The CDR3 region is CASSRQPGGETQYF. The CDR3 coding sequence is TGTGCCAGCAGCCGTCAACCGGGGGGGGAGACCCAGTACTTC.

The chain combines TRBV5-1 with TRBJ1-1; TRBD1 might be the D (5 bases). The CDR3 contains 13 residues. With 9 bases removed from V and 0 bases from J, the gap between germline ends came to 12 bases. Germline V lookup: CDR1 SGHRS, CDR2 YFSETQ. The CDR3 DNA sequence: TGCGCCACCGGGACTACGATGAACACTGAAGCTTTCTTT. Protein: CATGTTMNTEAFF.

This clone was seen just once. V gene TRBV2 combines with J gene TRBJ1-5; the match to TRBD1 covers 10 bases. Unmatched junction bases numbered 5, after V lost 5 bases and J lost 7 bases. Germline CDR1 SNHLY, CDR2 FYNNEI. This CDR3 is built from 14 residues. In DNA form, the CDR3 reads TGTGCCAGCAGTCCGGACAGGGGGAGGCAGCCCCAGCATTTT. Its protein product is CASSPDRGRQPQHF.

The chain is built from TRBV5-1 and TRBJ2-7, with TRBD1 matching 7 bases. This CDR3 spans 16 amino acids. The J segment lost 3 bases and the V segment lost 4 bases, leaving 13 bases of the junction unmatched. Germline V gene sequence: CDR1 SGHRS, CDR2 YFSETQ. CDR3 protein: CASSPGRDRASYEQYF. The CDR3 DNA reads TGCGCCAGCAGCCCGGGACGGGACAGAGCCAGCTACGAGCAGTACTTC.

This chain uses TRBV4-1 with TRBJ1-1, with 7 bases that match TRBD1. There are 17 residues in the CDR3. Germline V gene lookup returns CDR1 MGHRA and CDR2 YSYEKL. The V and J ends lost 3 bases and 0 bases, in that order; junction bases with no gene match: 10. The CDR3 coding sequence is TGCGCCAGCAGCCAGGACGGAGTAGGGGGCCTGAACACTGAAGCTTTCTTT. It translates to CASSQDGVGGLNTEAFF.

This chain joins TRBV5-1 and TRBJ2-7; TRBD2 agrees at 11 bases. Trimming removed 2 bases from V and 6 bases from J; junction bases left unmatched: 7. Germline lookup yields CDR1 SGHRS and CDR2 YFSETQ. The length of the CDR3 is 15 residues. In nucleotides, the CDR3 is TGCGCCAGCAGCTTTAATAGCGGGAGGGCCTCCGAGCAGTACTTC. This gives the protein CASSFNSGRASEQYF.

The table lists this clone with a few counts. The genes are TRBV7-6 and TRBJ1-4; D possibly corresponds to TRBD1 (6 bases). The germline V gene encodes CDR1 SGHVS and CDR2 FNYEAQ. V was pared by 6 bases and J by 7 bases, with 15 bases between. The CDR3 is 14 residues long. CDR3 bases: TGTGCCAGCAGTCTAGGGGGATATGTTGAAAAACTGTTTTTT. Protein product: CASSLGGYVEKLFF.

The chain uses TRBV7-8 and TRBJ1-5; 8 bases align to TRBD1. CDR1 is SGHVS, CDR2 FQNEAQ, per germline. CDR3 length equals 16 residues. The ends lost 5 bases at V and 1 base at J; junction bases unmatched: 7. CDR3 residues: CASSPGQGMSNQPQHF. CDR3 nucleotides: TGTGCCAGCAGCCCTGGACAGGGAATGAGCAATCAGCCCCAGCATTTT.

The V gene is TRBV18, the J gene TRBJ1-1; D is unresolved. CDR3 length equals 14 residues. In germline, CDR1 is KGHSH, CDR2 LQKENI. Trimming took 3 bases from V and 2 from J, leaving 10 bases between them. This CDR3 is CASSPGPTNTEAFF. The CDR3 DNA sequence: TGTGCCAGCTCACCGGGTCCGACTAACACTGAAGCTTTCTTT.

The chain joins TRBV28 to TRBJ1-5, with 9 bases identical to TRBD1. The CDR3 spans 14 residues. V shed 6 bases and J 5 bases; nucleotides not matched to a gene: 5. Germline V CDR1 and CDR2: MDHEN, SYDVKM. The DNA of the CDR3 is TGTGCCAGCAGGGCACAGGGGGCGCATCAGCCCCAGCATTTT. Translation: CASRAQGAHQPQHF.

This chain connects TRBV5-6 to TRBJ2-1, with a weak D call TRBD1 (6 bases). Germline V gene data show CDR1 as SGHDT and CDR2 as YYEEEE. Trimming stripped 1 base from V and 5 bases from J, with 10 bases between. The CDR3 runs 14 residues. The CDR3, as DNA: TGTGCCAGCAGCTTGCCGACAGGAAACAATGAGCAGTTCTTC. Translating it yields CASSLPTGNNEQFF.

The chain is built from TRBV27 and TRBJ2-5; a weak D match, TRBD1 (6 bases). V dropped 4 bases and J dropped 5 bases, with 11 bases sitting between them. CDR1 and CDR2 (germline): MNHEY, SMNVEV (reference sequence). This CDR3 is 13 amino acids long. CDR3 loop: CASSSGTRETQYF. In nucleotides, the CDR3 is TGTGCCAGCAGTTCCGGGACAAGGGAGACCCAGTACTTC.

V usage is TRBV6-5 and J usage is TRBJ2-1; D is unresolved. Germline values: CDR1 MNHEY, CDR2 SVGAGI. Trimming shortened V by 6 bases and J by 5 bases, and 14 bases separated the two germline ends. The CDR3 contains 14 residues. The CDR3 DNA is TGTGCCAGCAGCCCCCTCAACCCAGACAATGAGCAGTTCTTC. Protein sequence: CASSPLNPDNEQFF.